The 16 T cell receptor beta chains listed next were all sequenced from one sample in a study of blood T cell repertoires in COVID-19. TCRdb keeps only in-frame clones here, not all; method: immunoSEQ multiplex PCR. This sample has a few hundred thousand clones, with roughly nine tenths found just once. Sequenced input: peripheral blood. The receptors originated from a woman in her thirties or forties who had recovered from COVID-19.

This clone is a singleton in its sample. This chain links TRBV7-8 with TRBJ2-3; 13 nucleotides line up with TRBD2. The J segment lost 4 bases and the V segment lost 3 bases, leaving 4 bases of the junction unmatched. This CDR3 spans 16 amino acids. CDR1 and CDR2 (germline): SGHVS, FQNEAQ. In DNA, the CDR3 is TGTGCCAGCAGCTTGGGGACTAGCGGGACAGCAGATACGCAGTATTTT. It codes for CASSLGTSGTADTQYF.

This clone turned up a few times. This chain links TRBV4-3 with TRBJ2-1; no clear D gene. The V end was cut by 2 bases, the J end by 7 bases, with 12 bases between. This CDR3 has 14 amino acids. Germline CDR1 is LGHNA and CDR2 is YSLEER. The CDR3 sequence is CASSQTILENEQFF. CDR3 bases: TGCGCCAGCAGCCAAACCATTCTGGAGAATGAGCAGTTCTTC.

The rearrangement joins TRBV10-2 to TRBJ2-5; possible D gene TRBD1, 7 bases. The CDR3 consists of 14 residues. CDR1 WSHSY and CDR2 SAAADI come from the germline V gene. Trimming pared 5 bases from V and 4 bases from J, leaving 14 bases between. The chain's CDR3 is CASSPTQGGETQYF. The CDR3 DNA is TGCGCCAGCAGTCCAACCCAGGGGGGAGAGACCCAGTACTTC.

The rearrangement uses TRBV12-3 or TRBV12-4 and TRBJ2-7; D possibly corresponds to TRBD1 (5 bases). V was clipped by 7 bases and J by 2 bases, with 12 bases between them. The CDR3 totals 13 residues. In DNA form, the CDR3 reads TGTGCCAGCACCGACGACAGTACCTACGAGCAGTACTTC. Its translation: CASTDDSTYEQYF.

The chain recombines TRBV5-1 with TRBJ1-4; 7 positions match TRBD1. The CDR3 is 14 residues long. Germline-derived CDR1 and CDR2 are SGHRS and YFSETQ. J was trimmed by 7 bases and V by 4 bases; bases with no gene match: 7. The CDR3 coding sequence is TGCGCCAGCAGCCCCCAGGGGGTGGGTGAAAAACTGTTTTTT. Translated: CASSPQGVGEKLFF. The variable domain in full, with the rest retrieved from reference TRBV5-1 and TRBJ1-4, is KAGVTQTPRYLIKTRGQQVTLSCSPISGHRSVSWYQQTPGQGLQFLFEYFSETQRNKGNFPGRFSGRQFSNSRSEMNVSTLELGDSALYLCASSPQGVGEKLFFGSGTQLSVL.

The chain joins TRBV6-5 to TRBJ2-5, with D perhaps TRBD1 (6 bases). The ends were cut back, 0 bases at V and 8 bases at J, with 13 bases in the middle. Germline lookup yields CDR1 MNHEY and CDR2 SVGAGI. The CDR3 runs to 14 residues. The CDR3 region is CASSYSDRILTQYF. In DNA, the CDR3 is TGTGCCAGCAGTTACTCGGACAGAATCCTTACCCAGTACTTC.

A few counts support this clone. The sample contains more than one DNA sequence encoding this CDR3. The chain links TRBV9 to TRBJ1-4; weak D call: TRBD1 (5 bases). Germline V gene lookup returns CDR1 SGDLS and CDR2 YYNGEE. This CDR3 contains 14 residues. Trimming cost V 2 bases and J 1 base, with 6 bases left between them. This CDR3 is CASSVGGTNEKLFF. The CDR3 bases are TGTGCCAGCAGCGTGGGGGGAACTAATGAAAAACTGTTTTTT.

This chain uses TRBV7-2 with TRBJ2-1; 10 bases map to TRBD2. In germline, CDR1 is SGHTA, CDR2 FQGNSA. This CDR3 is built from 15 residues. J was trimmed by 5 bases and V by 4 bases; bases with no gene match: 5. The CDR3 reads CASSSSGSRDNEQFF. The CDR3 region has the DNA TGTGCCAGCAGCTCTAGCGGGAGTCGCGACAATGAGCAGTTCTTC.

This sequence joins TRBV24-1 and TRBJ1-2; TRBD1 aligns across 7 bases. The trim removed 3 bases at V and 7 bases at J, leaving 7 bases unmatched. This CDR3 region has 14 residues. Germline loops: CDR1 KGHDR, CDR2 SFDVKD. In DNA, the CDR3 is TGTGCCACCAGTGATCTAGGGGGCGCGGGTGGCTACACCTTC. Encoded protein: CATSDLGGAGGYTF.

V and J are TRBV11-3 and TRBJ1-1; TRBD1 matches at 8 bases. CDR1 and CDR2 (germline): SGHNT, YENEEA. J lost 7 bases, V lost 5 bases, and 12 bases had no gene match. The CDR3 loop spans 15 amino acids. CDR3 sequence reads: CASSKLTGVSSEAFF. The CDR3 DNA reads TGTGCCAGCAGCAAATTGACAGGGGTTTCGAGTGAAGCTTTCTTT. The complete variable domain, with remaining parts taken from reference TRBV11-3 and TRBJ1-1, reads EAGVVQSPRYKIIEKKQPVAFWCNPISGHNTLYWYLQNLGQGPELLIRYENEEAVDDSQLPKDRFSAERLKGVDSTLKIQPAELGDSAVYLCASSKLTGVSSEAFFGQGTRLTVV.

The chain carries TRBV25-1 and TRBJ1-3, with 8 bases matching TRBD1. V lost 3 bases, J lost 0 bases, and 1 base stayed unmatched. CDR1 is MGHDK and CDR2 is SYGVNS in the germline V gene. This CDR3 comprises 15 residues. The CDR3 coding sequence is TGTGCCAGCAGTGATACAGGGGGCTCTGGAAACACCATATATTTT. Its protein is CASSDTGGSGNTIYF.

As DNA, the CDR3 is TGTGCCAGCAGCTCGCGCGGCACCGGGGAGCTGTTTTTT. Residues: CASSSRGTGELFF. This chain links TRBV5-4 with TRBJ2-2; D is unclear. The CDR3 runs 13 residues. CDR1 is SGHNT and CDR2 is YYREEE in the germline V gene (reference sequence). V lost 3 bases to trimming and J lost 4 bases, with 7 bases between them.

This clone showed up just once. The chain joins TRBV5-1 to TRBJ2-1, with D perhaps matching TRBD2 (7 bases). The CDR3 has 13 amino acids. The V gene lost 5 bases and the J gene lost 10 bases, with 16 bases spanning the gap. Looked up from germline, CDR1 is SGHRS and CDR2 is YFSETQ. In nucleotides, the CDR3 is TGCGCCAGCAGACGAGGGGAGGGGGAGGAGCAGTTCTTC. It is translated as CASRRGEGEEQFF.

The V gene is TRBV18, the J gene TRBJ2-3, with a tentative D call TRBD1 (6 bases). V lost 5 bases and J 5 bases, leaving 20 bases between the germline ends. Germline V lookup: CDR1 KGHSH, CDR2 LQKENI. This CDR3 contains 16 residues. The CDR3: CASSASRGEGKDTQYF. CDR3 nucleotide sequence: TGTGCCAGCTCAGCCTCCAGGGGTGAAGGCAAAGATACGCAGTATTTT.

The table lists this clone with a count of one. The V call is TRBV20-1, the J call TRBJ1-5, with TRBD1 matching 7 bases. This CDR3 spans 15 amino acids. V gave up 3 bases and J gave up 4 bases; unmatched junction bases: 9. The V gene's germline CDR1 is DFQATT and CDR2 SNEGSKA (reference sequence). CDR3 bases: TGCAGTGCTAGTACAGACAGGGAAGGAAATCAGCCCCAGCATTTT. Translating it yields CSASTDREGNQPQHF.

This chain joins TRBV5-1 and TRBJ2-7, with a weak D call TRBD2 (5 bases). Germline V lookup: CDR1 SGHRS, CDR2 YFSETQ. V shed 1 base and J shed 0 bases, with 11 bases lying between them. This CDR3 region has 15 residues. The CDR3 DNA follows: TGCGCCAGCAGCTTGACGCGGGTCCCCTCCTACGAGCAGTACTTC. It translates to CASSLTRVPSYEQYF.